This T cell receptor beta chain was documented in a study of blood T cell repertoires in COVID-19. Among Cohort 3 donors, those recovered had two negative PCRs, clearance, or symptom resolution. In the source study's methods: Estimation of nucleated cell counts was performed using reference gene primer amplification. Assay: immunoSEQ multiplex PCR; the TCRdb copy retains only in-frame clones and omits some. V and J calls and clone size come straight from that table; D and trimming were deduced from the DNA. The sample shows about 310,000 clones, 75% to 90% of them seen only once. The sequence derives from a woman aged 35 to 49 who had recovered from COVID-19. Sequenced: PBMCs or T cells enriched from blood (not recorded which).

The DNA of the CDR3 is TGTGCCACCAGTGATTTCGACAGCTATGGCTACACCTTC. This codes for CATSDFDSYGYTF. This chain links TRBV24-1 with TRBJ1-2, with D maybe TRBD1 (5 bases). The CDR3 is 13 amino acids. V was shortened by 1 base and J by 4 bases, with 6 bases between the two germline ends. In germline, CDR1 is KGHDR, CDR2 SFDVKD.